A single sample gave rise to the 20 T cell receptor beta chains below, sequenced in a study of cytomegalovirus exposure and HLA in healthy donors (TCRdb year 2017). The receptor library was made with the immunoSEQ multiplex PCR assay. For the multiplex PCR, a mixture combining 60 forward primers for TCR Vbeta segments and 13 reverse primers for TCR Jbeta segments was used. TCRdb provides this immuneACCESS table in a form limited to in-frame rearrangements. Some clones are lacking; in checked studies, under half of them reflect an unresolved V gene, and why the rest are absent is not known. In all, the sample holds 200,000 or so clones, and approximately 80% of those were seen once. The ten largest clones add up to approximately 5.4% of the sample. Input material: PBMCs. The receptor source for this set is a woman aged 25 to 45 in good health and CMV-seropositive.

The chain is built from TRBV7-2 and TRBJ2-3; perhaps TRBD2 as D (6 bases). Trimming shortened V by 2 bases and J by 0 bases, and 18 bases separated the two germline ends. Germline V gene sequence: CDR1 SGHTA, CDR2 FQGNSA. This CDR3 region has 18 residues. The CDR3 is CASSLPAGGVRSTDTQYF. Here the CDR3 DNA reads TGTGCCAGCAGCTTACCGGCCGGCGGGGTACGAAGCACAGATACGCAGTATTTT. Drawing the rest from reference TRBV7-2 and TRBJ2-3, the complete variable domain is GAGVSQSPSNKVTEKGKDVELRCDPISGHTALYWYRQSLGQGLEFLIYFQGNSAPDKSGLPSDRFSAERTGGSVSTLTIQRTQQEDSAVYLCASSLPAGGVRSTDTQYFGPGTRLTVL.

This sequence joins TRBV15 and TRBJ2-3; 9 nucleotides line up with TRBD2. Germline lookup yields CDR1 LNHNV and CDR2 YYDKDF (reference sequence). CDR3 length: 18 residues. Trimming cost V 1 base and J 0 bases; bases outside gene matches: 8. The chain's CDR3 is CATSRVPPSGASTDTQYF. The CDR3 DNA reads as TGTGCCACCAGCAGAGTCCCTCCTAGCGGGGCTAGCACAGATACGCAGTATTTT.

V is TRBV6-1 and J is TRBJ1-2, with TRBD1 matching 9 bases. The CDR3 loop spans 16 amino acids. CDR1 is MNHNS, CDR2 SASEGT, per germline. The ends lost 4 bases at V and 6 bases at J; junction bases unmatched: 12. The CDR3 DNA is TGTGCCAGCAGTGCGGACAGGGGTTGGGGTGGGGATGGCTACACCTTC. Amino acid sequence: CASSADRGWGGDGYTF.

This clone was seen only once. This rearrangement joins TRBV10-3 to TRBJ2-7, with 9 bases identical to TRBD2. V trimming: 10 bases; J trimming: 6 bases; junction bases outside the gene matches: 19. The CDR3 covers 16 residues. The germline gives CDR1 ENHRY, CDR2 SYGVKD. The CDR3 here is CATTLDWASGVREQYF. The DNA for the CDR3 is TGTGCCACCACCCTCGACTGGGCTAGCGGGGTCCGCGAGCAGTACTTC.

This chain uses TRBV7-9 with TRBJ2-7, with TRBD1 matching over 8 bases. This CDR3 has 13 amino acids. V shed 6 bases and J 2 bases; nucleotides not matched to a gene: 3. CDR1 is SEHNR and CDR2 is FQNEAQ in the germline V gene (reference sequence). CDR3 region: CASRGTGAYEQYF. The CDR3, as DNA: TGTGCCAGCAGGGGGACAGGAGCCTACGAGCAGTACTTC.

J is TRBJ1-2 and V is TRBV7-9; the match to TRBD1 covers 8 bases. This CDR3 has 14 residues. In germline, CDR1 is SEHNR, CDR2 FQNEAQ (reference sequence). V lost 3 bases and J lost 5; bases outside the gene matches: 5. The CDR3 spells CASSFKQGVYGYTF. Written as DNA, the CDR3 is TGTGCCAGCAGCTTTAAACAGGGGGTATATGGCTACACCTTC.

V gene TRBV11-2 combines with J gene TRBJ2-7, with D maybe TRBD2 (5 bases). The CDR3 loop spans 10 amino acids. The V gene's germline CDR1 is SGHAT and CDR2 FQNNGV. Trimming cost V 4 bases and J 7 bases, with 5 bases left between them. The CDR3 region has the DNA TGTGCCAGCAGCTCGGGGGAGCAGTACTTC. Its translation is CASSSGEQYF. Full variable domain (remainder filled in from reference TRBV11-2 and TRBJ2-7): EAGVAQSPRYKIIEKRQSVAFWCNPISGHATLYWYQQILGQGPKLLIQFQNNGVVDDSQLPKDRFSAERLKGVDSTLKIQPAKLEDSAVYLCASSSGEQYFGPGTRLTVT.

CDR3 region: CASSATTVYEQYF. The CDR3 bases are TGTGCCAGCAGCGCCACGACAGTCTACGAGCAGTACTTC. The chain has TRBV7-8 and TRBJ2-7; D is possibly TRBD1 (5 bases). Germline values: CDR1 SGHVS, CDR2 FQNEAQ. This CDR3 spans 13 amino acids. The ends were cut back, 5 bases at V and 3 bases at J, with 11 bases in the middle.

The chain recombines TRBV19 with TRBJ1-2, with 11 bases identical to TRBD1. The germline V gene encodes CDR1 LNHDA and CDR2 SQIVND (reference sequence). Trimming removed 6 bases from V and 4 bases from J; junction bases left unmatched: 7. The CDR3 runs 15 residues. CDR3 DNA sequence: TGTGCCAGTAGACCAGGACAGGGGGCTTTCTATGGCTACACCTTC. Translated: CASRPGQGAFYGYTF.

The chain employs TRBV29-1 and TRBJ2-2, with 8 bases lining up with TRBD2. CDR3 length: 14 amino acids. Germline V lookup: CDR1 SQVTM, CDR2 ANQGSEA. The V segment lost 4 bases and the J segment 2 bases; nucleotides outside the gene matches: 3. The CDR3 DNA follows: TGCAGCGTTGTCGCGGGGGGTAACACCGGGGAGCTGTTTTTT. This gives the protein CSVVAGGNTGELFF.

In this sample, this clone turned up a few times. This chain links TRBV28 with TRBJ1-5; D unclear. The V end lost 6 bases, the J end lost 2 bases, and 14 bases lay between the germline ends. CDR1 is MDHEN and CDR2 is SYDVKM in the germline V gene. This CDR3 is 15 amino acids long. CDR3 amino acids: CASRAPGGRNQPQHF. In DNA, the CDR3 is TGTGCCAGCAGGGCCCCGGGAGGGCGCAATCAGCCCCAGCATTTT.

This chain links TRBV7-9 with TRBJ2-1, with a weak D call TRBD2 (6 bases). The CDR3 runs to 14 residues. CDR1 and CDR2 from the germline V gene are SEHNR and FQNEAQ (reference sequence). V lost 2 bases and J lost 5, with 10 bases in between. CDR3 sequence: CASSLISGNNEQFF. CDR3 in DNA: TGTGCCAGCAGCTTAATTAGCGGTAACAATGAGCAGTTCTTC.

The sample holds a few counts of this clone. CDR3 sequence: CATSRGNYNEQFF. The CDR3 DNA reads as TGTGCCACCAGCAGAGGTAACTACAATGAGCAGTTCTTC. The genes are TRBV15 and TRBJ2-1, with no clear D. Trimming stripped 1 base from V and 3 bases from J, with 4 bases between. The CDR3 extends over 13 amino acids. The V gene's germline CDR1 is LNHNV and CDR2 YYDKDF (reference sequence).

The chain carries TRBV4-2 and TRBJ2-5, with unresolved D. This CDR3 has 15 residues. Germline CDR1 and CDR2: LGHNA and YNFKEQ. The V gene lost 0 bases and the J gene lost 2 bases, with 10 bases spanning the gap. The CDR3 bases are TGTGCCAGCAGCCAAGATGGCGCGGCACAAGAGACCCAGTACTTC. It is translated as CASSQDGAAQETQYF.

The V gene is TRBV9, the J gene TRBJ1-6, with D hard to call. This CDR3 contains 13 residues. Germline V gene data show CDR1 as SGDLS and CDR2 as YYNGEE. Trimming took 0 bases from V and 10 from J, leaving 8 bases between them. CDR3 DNA sequence: TGTGCCAGCAGCGTAGTATCTGGCTCACCCCTCCACTTT. This gives the protein CASSVVSGSPLHF. The full variable domain, in which reference TRBV9 and TRBJ1-6 provide the parts outside the CDR3, is DSGVTQTPKHLITATGQRVTLRCSPRSGDLSVYWYQQSLDQGLQFLIQYYNGEERAKGNILERFSAQQFPDLHSELNLSSLELGDSALYFCASSVVSGSPLHFGNGTRLTVT.

This chain connects TRBV19 to TRBJ1-1; D gene ambiguous. The CDR3 spans 12 residues. Germline CDR1 LNHDA, CDR2 SQIVND (reference sequence). The V end lost 2 bases, the J end lost 8 bases, and 9 bases lay between the germline ends. CDR3 protein: CASSIPGGEAFF. The CDR3 bases are TGTGCCAGTAGTATACCCGGAGGGGAAGCTTTCTTT.

The chain recombines TRBV28 with TRBJ2-3, with a possible D match to TRBD1 (6 bases). CDR1 and CDR2 (germline): MDHEN, SYDVKM. Trimming removed 2 bases from V and 3 bases from J, with 6 bases in between. This CDR3 spans 13 amino acids. CDR3 region: CASSLRGTDTQYF. Here the CDR3 DNA reads TGTGCCAGCAGTTTAAGGGGGACAGATACGCAGTATTTT.

This clone showed up just once. This sequence joins TRBV11-2 and TRBJ2-5; TRBD2 matches 7 bases. The CDR3 is made up of 14 amino acids. V gave up 4 bases and J gave up 2 bases; unmatched junction bases: 4. Germline CDR1 and CDR2: SGHAT and FQNNGV. CDR3 DNA sequence: TGTGCCAGCAGCTCCCTGGGACTACAAGAGACCCAGTACTTC. Protein: CASSSLGLQETQYF.

The rearrangement joins TRBV28 to TRBJ2-3; 11 bases match TRBD2. Germline assignment: CDR1 MDHEN and CDR2 SYDVKM. The CDR3 is 14 amino acids. The V gene end was trimmed by 6 bases and the J gene end by 5 bases; junction bases not matched to a gene: 4. The CDR3: CASSPSGRKDTQYF. CDR3 DNA: TGTGCCAGCAGCCCTAGCGGGAGGAAAGATACGCAGTATTTT.

The V gene is TRBV5-4, the J gene TRBJ1-4, with a tentative D call TRBD1 (5 bases). Trimming removed 4 bases at V and 8 bases at J, with 9 bases between. The germline V gene encodes CDR1 SGHNT and CDR2 YYREEE (reference sequence). The CDR3 totals 12 residues. For the CDR3, the DNA is TGTGCCAGCAGCAGGGGCGAGGAAAAACTGTTTTTT. Its translation: CASSRGEEKLFF.